This is a list of T cell receptor beta chains from one sample in a study of blood T cell repertoires in COVID-19. Assay: immunoSEQ multiplex PCR; the TCRdb copy retains only in-frame clones and omits some. In the table there are roughly 150,000 clones, 79% of which are singletons. The sample consisted of peripheral blood. The receptors derive from a woman aged 60 to 75 with COVID-19, enrolled during active disease. The CDR3 runs from the conserved cysteine through the conserved F or W. Expanded clones are given a class, and other clones once, few, many or no size at all.

j_call,v_call,clone_size,cdr3_length,cdr3_aa
TRBJ1-5,TRBV30,.,18,CAWSPRRPGQGAGQPQHF
TRBJ2-1,TRBV9,.,15,CASSPPGGQSFEQFF
TRBJ1-1,TRBV18,.,14,CASSEYRGNTEAFF
TRBJ2-6,TRBV7-2,few,15,CASSLDQSGANVLTF
TRBJ1-1,TRBV2,.,16,CASREGGRRMNTEAFF
TRBJ2-5,TRBV24-1,.,17,CATSDSTGRGAQETQYF
TRBJ2-3,TRBV7-3,.,13,CASQDRETDTQYF
TRBJ2-5,TRBV7-3,.,15,CASGLGTGVGETQYF
TRBJ2-7,TRBV29-1,.,17,CSVAQAVGLLGSYEQYF
TRBJ1-2,TRBV28,.,13,CASSRTDRYGYTF
TRBJ2-1,TRBV9,once,16,CASSSRVGGLYNEQFF
TRBJ1-6,TRBV19,.,16,CASSIARGLDNSPLHF
TRBJ2-1,TRBV5-1,.,14,CASSPTPPGNEQFF
TRBJ2-1,TRBV7-9,.,14,CASRASGSYNEQFF
TRBJ2-2,TRBV5-1,few,16,CASSLGLAGEIGELFF
TRBJ1-2,TRBV18,.,16,CASSPLPGQLNYGYTF
TRBJ1-6,TRBV18,.,15,CASSLRQGFDSPLHF
TRBJ1-6,TRBV7-3,.,16,CASSLNAGGGNSPLHF
TRBJ2-1,TRBV25-1,.,15,CASSDGQSSYNEQFF
TRBJ1-2,TRBV28,.,11,CASRYVGGYTF
TRBJ2-7,TRBV19,.,16,CASSAPRQGTSYEQYF
TRBJ1-2,TRBV5-1,.,15,CASSLSSFRESGYTF
TRBJ2-7,TRBV5-4,.,15,CASSLKLADSYEQYF
TRBJ1-2,TRBV5-4,.,14,CASSAMQGNYGYTF
TRBJ2-2,TRBV9,.,16,CASSVGPRGSTGELFF
TRBJ2-5,TRBV6-5,.,12,CASTILQETQYF
TRBJ2-2,TRBV6-2/TRBV6-3,many,19,CASSYSKVRGGRLAGELFF
TRBJ2-2,TRBV5-4,.,14,CASSPGTGTSELFF
TRBJ2-1,TRBV28,.,14,CASHPRGGYNEQFF
TRBJ2-3,TRBV24-1,.,14,CATSASTAADTQYF
TRBJ2-1,TRBV7-2,.,20,CASSLAVRLAGVGTYNEQFF
TRBJ2-1,TRBV19,.,15,CASSTLAGGAGEQFF
TRBJ2-1,TRBV6-5,.,14,CASRGLAVYNEQFF
TRBJ2-5,TRBV28,.,15,CASSFRTAHRETQYF
TRBJ1-1,TRBV6-5,.,16,CASSSTGTGIDTEAFF
TRBJ1-2,TRBV9,few,13,CASSPTGGGGYTF
TRBJ2-7,TRBV28,.,15,CASSLGRGLSYEQYF
TRBJ2-1,TRBV27,.,15,CASSFGLAGRGEQFF
TRBJ2-5,TRBV19,once,15,CASSIDRTRPETQYF
TRBJ1-6,TRBV30,.,16,CAWSRQTAPRNSPLHF
TRBJ1-5,TRBV7-2,.,15,CASSSRATSNQPQHF
TRBJ1-2,TRBV10-3,.,10,CAIIRQGYTF
TRBJ2-4,TRBV3-1/TRBV3-2,once,16,CASSQETGLTKNIQYF
TRBJ1-6,TRBV23-1,few,16,CASSQSDWTGDSPLHF
TRBJ1-3,TRBV5-6,.,16,CASSSPGQGRGNTIYF
TRBJ2-2,TRBV5-1,.,14,CASGSQGDTGELFF
TRBJ1-5,TRBV30,.,13,CASGQGLDQPQHF